Listed here are 13 T cell receptor beta chains from one sample, sequenced in a study of post-analysis software for immune sequencing data. Incorporated into the TCR beta cDNA libraries were unique molecular identifiers, which served to reduce PCR and sequencing biases. TCRdb redid the calling of the PCR reads with MiXCR, one entry per CDR3 protein. The sample carries hundreds of thousands of distinct CDR3 sequences, approximately 30% recorded once. Whole-study results and caveats: Among five TRBV segments more frequent in patients than controls were TRBV5-6, TRBV5-1 and TRBV20-1.

For these receptors, no antigen is known. The sequencing sample was made of blood. The receptor set was obtained from a girl aged 5 to 17 with multiple sclerosis.

This clonotype was detected only a few times. V is TRBV5-1 and J is TRBJ2-1, with 12 bases identical to TRBD1. Trimming removed 2 bases from V and 6 bases from J; junction bases left unmatched: 6. The CDR3 has 16 amino acids. The germline V gene has CDR1 SGHRS and CDR2 YFSETQ. CDR3 in amino acids: CASSFLGTGGFNEQFF. CDR3 in DNA: TGCGCCAGCAGCTTTCTTGGGACAGGGGGCTTCAATGAGCAGTTCTTC. Full variable domain (remainder filled in from reference TRBV5-1 and TRBJ2-1): KAGVTQTPRYLIKTRGQQVTLSCSPISGHRSVSWYQQTPGQGLQFLFEYFSETQRNKGNFPGRFSGRQFSNSRSEMNVSTLELGDSALYLCASSFLGTGGFNEQFFGPGTRLTVL.

This clonotype was recorded a few times. This chain joins TRBV5-1 and TRBJ2-5, with D maybe TRBD2 (6 bases). CDR3 length equals 16 residues. V dropped 3 bases and J dropped 2 bases, with 17 bases sitting between them. Germline V gene lookup returns CDR1 SGHRS and CDR2 YFSETQ. In nucleotides, the CDR3 is TGCGCCAGCAGCTCTGGCCTAGCGCGAGGACAAGAGACCCAGTACTTC. Its protein is CASSSGLARGQETQYF.

This chain joins TRBV28 and TRBJ2-1; D perhaps matches TRBD2 (5 bases). The CDR3 is made up of 16 amino acids. V was shortened by 5 bases and J by 1 base, with 15 bases between the two germline ends. Germline CDR1 and CDR2: MDHEN and SYDVKM. CDR3 DNA: TGTGCCAGCAGTAACATTCGTGGCGGGTCCTACAATGAGCAGTTCTTC. Its protein is CASSNIRGGSYNEQFF.

This chain links TRBV5-1 with TRBJ2-5; no definite D call. Trimming removed 0 bases at V and 5 bases at J, with 14 bases between. Germline loops: CDR1 SGHRS, CDR2 YFSETQ. There are 15 residues in the CDR3. The CDR3 protein is CASSLAESQRETQYF. CDR3 coding DNA: TGCGCCAGCAGCTTGGCGGAGTCGCAACGGGAGACCCAGTACTTC.

This clonotype turned up a few times. The genes are TRBV12-3 or TRBV12-4 and TRBJ2-7; D remains ambiguous. Between the trimmed V and J ends, which lost 3 bases and 6 bases, there was a span of 15 bases. The CDR3 sequence is 14 residues long. CDR3 sequence (DNA): TGTGCCAGCAGTTTCGCTAGTTCGCGTCGCGAGCAGTACTTC. Translating it yields CASSFASSRREQYF.

V is TRBV3-1 and J is TRBJ1-2; D not certain. The CDR3 loop spans 15 amino acids. Germline V gives CDR1 LGHDT, CDR2 YNNKEL (reference sequence). V shed 0 bases and J shed 5 bases, with 13 bases lying between them. The CDR3 spells CASSQDPGRLYGYTF. CDR3 coding DNA: TGTGCCAGCAGCCAAGATCCGGGCAGACTATATGGCTACACCTTC.

V usage is TRBV6-6 and J usage is TRBJ2-3, with 9 bases fitting TRBD1. The CDR3 runs 16 residues. Germline V gene lookup returns CDR1 MNHNY and CDR2 SVGAGI (reference sequence). The junction had 2 bases not matched to a gene; V was cut back by 0 bases and J by 1 base. In DNA, the CDR3 is TGTGCCAGCAGTTACTCCGACAGGGGGGGCACAGATACGCAGTATTTT. It specifies CASSYSDRGGTDTQYF.

This clonotype was picked up a small number of times. This rearrangement joins TRBV27 to TRBJ2-7; TRBD1 matches at 9 bases. Germline CDR1 reads MNHEY; CDR2 reads SMNVEV (reference sequence). The CDR3 extends over 16 amino acids. Germline trimming cut 2 bases from V and 3 bases from J; bases unmatched to any gene: 8. The CDR3 reads CASSLGWGTGYYEQYF. The CDR3 region has the DNA TGTGCCAGCAGTTTAGGGTGGGGGACAGGGTACTACGAGCAGTACTTC.

V gene TRBV4-3 combines with J gene TRBJ1-3, with D possibly being TRBD1 (6 bases). The V and J ends lost 0 bases and 2 bases respectively, with 8 bases between them. The CDR3 has 15 amino acids. Germline CDR1 is LGHNA and CDR2 is YSLEER. Here the CDR3 DNA reads TGCGCCAGCAGCCAAGAACCAGGGGCTGGAAACACCATATATTTT. This encodes CASSQEPGAGNTIYF.

The V call is TRBV7-9, the J call TRBJ2-3, with TRBD2 identical over 7 bases. With V trimmed by 2 bases and J by 6 bases, 20 bases remained unmatched. In germline, CDR1 is SEHNR, CDR2 FQNEAQ (reference sequence). This CDR3 region has 19 residues. The CDR3 region has the DNA TGTGCCAGCAGCTTACTACTTAATGATGGGACTACCCTCAGGGATACGCAGTATTTT. Protein: CASSLLLNDGTTLRDTQYF.

Worth noting for this clonotype: At one boundary the junction diverges from the germline segment, which might be a read error. The rearrangement links TRBV28 to TRBJ2-1, with 12 bases matching TRBD2. This CDR3 region has 19 residues. The germline V gene has CDR1 MDHEN and CDR2 SYDVKM. In DNA, the CDR3 is TGTGCCAGCAGTCCCCATACTAGCGGGAGGATTGGGTCCTACAGTGAGCAGTTCTTC. Amino acid sequence: CASSPHTSGRIGSYSEQFF. The complete variable domain, with remaining parts taken from reference TRBV28 and TRBJ2-1, reads DVKVTQSSRYLVKRTGEKVFLECVQDMDHENMFWYRQDPGLGLRLIYFSYDVKMKEKGDIPEGYSVSREKKERFSLILESASTNQTSMYLCASSPHTSGRIGSYSEQFFGPGTRLTVL.

The rearrangement joins TRBV20-1 to TRBJ2-1, with 12 nucleotides matching TRBD2. V shed 3 bases and J 0 bases; nucleotides not matched to a gene: 3. The CDR3 consists of 16 residues. Germline V gene data show CDR1 as DFQATT and CDR2 as SNEGSKA (reference sequence). The CDR3 coding sequence is TGCAGTGCTAGGGGACTAGCGGGCCTCTCCTACAATGAGCAGTTCTTC. Encoded protein: CSARGLAGLSYNEQFF.

As to this clonotype: This may arise from a read error, as a much more abundant clone is one base away. The chain links TRBV27 to TRBJ2-1; D is ambiguous. The CDR3 contains 12 residues. V shed 4 bases and J shed 10 bases, with 11 bases lying between them. The germline V gene encodes CDR1 MNHEY and CDR2 SMNVEV (reference sequence). CDR3 loop: CASSSLLGEQFF. CDR3 DNA: TGTGCCAGCAGTTCCCTGTTGGGGGAGCAGTTCTTC.